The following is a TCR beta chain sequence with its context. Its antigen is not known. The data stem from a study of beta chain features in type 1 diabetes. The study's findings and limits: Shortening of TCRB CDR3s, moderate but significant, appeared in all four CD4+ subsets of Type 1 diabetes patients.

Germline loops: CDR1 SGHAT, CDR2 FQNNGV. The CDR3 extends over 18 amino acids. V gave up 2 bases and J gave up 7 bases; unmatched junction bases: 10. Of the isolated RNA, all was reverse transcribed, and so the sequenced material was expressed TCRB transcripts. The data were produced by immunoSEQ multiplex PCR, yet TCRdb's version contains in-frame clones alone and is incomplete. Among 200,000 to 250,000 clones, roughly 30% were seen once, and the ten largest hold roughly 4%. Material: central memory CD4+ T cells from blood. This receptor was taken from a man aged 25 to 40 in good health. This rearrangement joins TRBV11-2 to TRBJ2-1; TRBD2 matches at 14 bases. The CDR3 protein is CASSLRLAGGLAGNEQFF. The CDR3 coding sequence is TGTGCCAGCAGCTTAAGACTAGCGGGGGGGCTTGCTGGAAATGAGCAGTTCTTC.